This T cell receptor (beta chain) was identified in a study of shared clonotypes between healthy human individuals. Study-wide results and caveats: Among donors, sharing of clonotypes was expected to be affected by sequencing depth.

Donors included only healthy HIV-negative adults lacking recent acute infections or vaccinations. Some 90 million PBMCs supplied genomic DNA for unsorted samples. Only in-frame clones appear in the TCRdb table, and some are missing; sequencing was by immunoSEQ multiplex PCR. The profile covers approximately 510,000 clones, with 79% appearing a single time and under 15% taken by the ten largest. With regard to this clone: Its target is not known.

The sample consisted of PBMCs. The receptor comes from a woman aged 40 to 50 in good health. Some clones in this sample may be carry-over from other donors' samples.

In nucleotides, the CDR3 is TGTGCCAGTAGTATGCAGGGAGCGGACCAGCCCCAGCATTTT. Translated: CASSMQGADQPQHF. The chain links TRBV19 to TRBJ1-5, with a tentative D call TRBD1 (5 bases). V lost 3 bases and J lost 7, with 13 bases in between. The CDR3 loop spans 14 amino acids. The germline gives CDR1 LNHDA, CDR2 SQIVND (reference sequence).